The 5 T cell receptor beta chains given below trace back to one sample, sequenced in a study of blood T cell repertoires in COVID-19. Data came from immunoSEQ multiplex PCR; TCRdb stores just in-frame clones and leaves some out. Here the sample spans roughly 150,000 clones, 78% being singletons. The specimen sequenced was peripheral blood. The receptors originated from a woman older than 75 with acute or convalescent COVID-19.

The V call is TRBV27, the J call TRBJ2-7; D might be TRBD2 (6 bases). The CDR3 contains 14 residues. CDR1 is MNHEY and CDR2 is SMNVEV in the germline V gene (reference sequence). V lost 5 bases and J 5 bases, leaving 16 bases between the germline ends. CDR3 amino acids: CASSPSGEWNEQYF. Here the CDR3 DNA reads TGTGCCAGCAGTCCGTCGGGGGAATGGAACGAGCAGTACTTC.

The rearrangement links TRBV6-5 to TRBJ1-5, with D possibly TRBD1 on 5 matching bases. The length of the CDR3 is 14 residues. CDR1 and CDR2 (germline): MNHEY, SVGAGI. Trimming pared 6 bases from V and 7 bases from J, leaving 16 bases between. The CDR3 protein is CASRYTAGGQPQHF. CDR3 in DNA: TGTGCCAGCAGATATACAGCGGGGGGGCAGCCCCAGCATTTT.

V gene TRBV5-1 combines with J gene TRBJ2-3, with TRBD1 identical over 7 bases. Per the germline V gene, CDR1 is SGHRS and CDR2 is YFSETQ. This CDR3 is built from 16 residues. V was clipped by 5 bases and J by 4 bases; unmatched bases: 13. The CDR3 bases are TGCGCCAGCAGTCTCCCGACAGGGCGTTCGGCAGATACGCAGTATTTT. Translation: CASSLPTGRSADTQYF.

As DNA, the CDR3 is TGTGCCAGCAGTTTTGAGGGTAGCACTGAAGCTTTCTTT. It translates to CASSFEGSTEAFF. The V gene is TRBV12-3 or TRBV12-4, the J gene TRBJ1-1; D ambiguous. The V end was cut by 3 bases, the J end by 4 bases, with 9 bases between. The CDR3 has 13 residues.

This sequence joins TRBV19 and TRBJ1-1; D uncertain. The germline V and J ends were trimmed by 7 bases and 0 bases, with 9 bases remaining between them. Germline assignment: CDR1 LNHDA and CDR2 SQIVND (reference sequence). The CDR3 is made up of 13 amino acids. The CDR3 region is CASIGRVNTEAFF. As DNA, the CDR3 is TGTGCCAGTATTGGGCGGGTGAACACTGAAGCTTTCTTT.